This T cell receptor beta chain was obtained from a study of blood T cell repertoires in COVID-19. Study in general: PBMCs, B-cell-depleted T cells, or T cells provided the cDNA or gDNA that made up the material.

Allocation to cohorts depended on clinical history reported by the participants. Within 2 weeks before study entry, exposed participants met a COVID-19 case. In the study's own analysis: Estimation of nucleated cell counts was performed using reference gene primer amplification. Libraries were prepared by immunoSEQ multiplex PCR; TCRdb keeps only in-frame clonotypes and omits some of them. From that table come the V and J calls and clone size; the DNA was used to work out D and trimming. The profile covers about 190,000 clones, with 84% appearing a single time and 3% to 3.5% taken by the ten largest. In germline, CDR1 is MNHEY, CDR2 SVGEGT. The V and J ends lost 5 bases and 8 bases respectively, with 9 bases between them. CDR3 size: 11 residues.

V usage is TRBV6-2 or TRBV6-3 and J usage is TRBJ1-2; possibly TRBD1 for D (5 bases). Sequenced: PBMCs or T cells enriched from blood (not recorded which). The origin of this receptor is a woman aged 25-40 years who had been exposed to COVID-19. The CDR3 coding sequence is TGTGCCAGCAGTCGGGAGGGGGGCTACACCTTC. Its translation is CASSREGGYTF.